These 27 T cell receptor beta chains share one sample of origin, sequenced in a study of cytomegalovirus exposure and HLA in healthy donors. The repertoire was sequenced with immunoSEQ multiplex PCR; TCRdb's copy has only in-frame clones and lacks some. Of 150,000 to 200,000 clones listed, roughly 84% are singletons. Sequences were obtained from PBMCs. These receptor sequences come from a man aged 18 to 30 in good health and CMV-seropositive.

The chain has TRBV7-6 and TRBJ2-3, with TRBD1 as a possible D gene (6 bases). The germline V gene has CDR1 SGHVS and CDR2 FNYEAQ. The CDR3 is 16 residues long. V was shortened by 2 bases and J by 4 bases, with 16 bases between the two germline ends. The CDR3 coding sequence is TGTGCCAGCAGCTTAAGTTTAGGCAGGGGCTCAGATACGCAGTATTTT. Protein: CASSLSLGRGSDTQYF.

V gene TRBV29-1 combines with J gene TRBJ2-7, with 7 positions matching TRBD2. Germline V gene data show CDR1 as SQVTM and CDR2 as ANQGSEA. Trimming removed 1 base from V and 2 bases from J; junction bases left unmatched: 8. This CDR3 contains 15 residues. CDR3 sequence: CSVEARGRGAYEQYF. The CDR3 DNA is TGCAGCGTTGAAGCACGGGGCCGGGGGGCCTACGAGCAGTACTTC.

The rearrangement joins TRBV27 to TRBJ1-1, with D unclear. The CDR3 length is 11 residues. Between the trimmed V and J ends, which lost 7 bases and 11 bases, there was a span of 14 bases. Germline V gives CDR1 MNHEY, CDR2 SMNVEV (reference sequence). CDR3 amino acids: CASTKDSRAFF. In nucleotides, the CDR3 is TGTGCCAGCACCAAGGACTCGAGGGCTTTCTTT.

The J gene is TRBJ1-5, the V gene TRBV25-1, with D maybe TRBD1 (6 bases). V lost 1 base and J lost 5, with 12 bases in between. From germline, CDR1 is MGHDK and CDR2 SYGVNS. The CDR3 totals 15 residues. The DNA for the CDR3 is TGTGCCAGCAGTGAATCAGGGGCGTGGGATCAGCCCCAGCATTTT. It specifies CASSESGAWDQPQHF. Full variable domain (remainder filled in from reference TRBV25-1 and TRBJ1-5): EADIYQTPRYLVIGTGKKITLECSQTMGHDKMYWYQQDPGMELHLIHYSYGVNSTEKGDLSSESTVSRIRTEHFPLTLESARPSHTSQYLCASSESGAWDQPQHFGDGTRLSIL.

The chain combines TRBV6-5 with TRBJ2-2; a weak D match, TRBD1 (6 bases). Germline CDR1 and CDR2: MNHEY and SVGAGI. Trimming removed 6 bases at V and 2 bases at J, with 13 bases between. The CDR3 has 15 amino acids. The CDR3 DNA sequence: TGTGCCAGCAGCCGGGACACCTACAACACCGGGGAGCTGTTTTTT. This encodes CASSRDTYNTGELFF.

V is TRBV29-1 and J is TRBJ2-7, with TRBD2 matching over 8 bases. The CDR3 runs 13 residues. Germline V CDR1 and CDR2: SQVTM, ANQGSEA. The ends lost 3 bases at V and 2 bases at J; junction bases unmatched: 3. The CDR3 protein is CSVDGTRPYEQYF. The CDR3 DNA reads as TGCAGCGTTGATGGGACTAGGCCCTACGAGCAGTACTTC.

The CDR3 sequence is CASSLAWGVGDGTEAFF. CDR3 DNA: TGTGCCAGCAGCTTGGCCTGGGGGGTGGGGGATGGCACTGAAGCTTTCTTT. This chain joins TRBV5-6 and TRBJ1-1; D is perhaps TRBD1 (5 bases). The germline gives CDR1 SGHDT, CDR2 YYEEEE. V was clipped by 0 bases and J by 4 bases, with 19 bases between them. The CDR3 loop spans 17 amino acids.

This clone was detected only once. This chain joins TRBV27 and TRBJ2-5, with a possible D match to TRBD1 (5 bases). V lost 2 bases and J 1 base, leaving 17 bases between the germline ends. This CDR3 is 17 amino acids long. Germline V gene lookup returns CDR1 MNHEY and CDR2 SMNVEV (reference sequence). This CDR3 reads CASSLGFLWTSQETQYF. Here the CDR3 DNA reads TGTGCCAGCAGTTTAGGGTTCTTATGGACATCCCAAGAGACCCAGTACTTC.

V gene TRBV30 combines with J gene TRBJ1-1, with a weak D call TRBD1 (6 bases). In germline, CDR1 is GTSNPN, CDR2 SVGIG (reference sequence). V lost 4 bases, J lost 1 base, and 16 bases lay in between. This CDR3 region has 15 residues. The CDR3 loop reads CAWIDLRTENTEAFF. In DNA form, the CDR3 reads TGTGCCTGGATAGATCTTCGGACAGAGAACACTGAAGCTTTCTTT. The variable domain in full, with the rest retrieved from reference TRBV30 and TRBJ1-1, is SQTIHQWPATLVQPVGSPLSLECTVEGTSNPNLYWYRQAAGRGLQLLFYSVGIGQISSEVPQNLSASRPQDRQFILSSKKLLLSDSGFYLCAWIDLRTENTEAFFGQGTRLTVV.

This rearrangement joins TRBV27 to TRBJ2-2, with TRBD2 identical over 14 bases. Germline trimming cut 6 bases from V and 7 bases from J; bases unmatched to any gene: 7. Per germline, CDR1 MNHEY and CDR2 SMNVEV (reference sequence). This CDR3 spans 16 amino acids. Written as DNA, the CDR3 is TGTGCCAGCAGCAGACTAGCGGGAGGGACGGACGGGGAGCTGTTTTTT. Translating it yields CASSRLAGGTDGELFF.

The rearrangement uses TRBV28 and TRBJ1-5; 7 nucleotides match TRBD1. The CDR3 extends over 14 amino acids. V trimming: 6 bases; J trimming: 6 bases; junction bases outside the gene matches: 8. Germline loops: CDR1 MDHEN, CDR2 SYDVKM. CDR3 in DNA: TGTGCCAGCAGGTCGATAACAGGGGTTCAGCCCCAGCATTTT. Protein: CASRSITGVQPQHF. Together with reference TRBV28 and TRBJ1-5, the CDR3 gives the full variable domain: DVKVTQSSRYLVKRTGEKVFLECVQDMDHENMFWYRQDPGLGLRLIYFSYDVKMKEKGDIPEGYSVSREKKERFSLILESASTNQTSMYLCASRSITGVQPQHFGDGTRLSIL.

V and J are TRBV7-2 and TRBJ1-2; 7 bases align to TRBD1. CDR1 and CDR2 (germline): SGHTA, FQGNSA. After removal of 1 base from V and 8 bases from J, the junction contained 7 bases not matched to a gene. This CDR3 region has 14 residues. The CDR3 DNA follows: TGTGCCAGCAGCTTAGTTTGGGACAGAAAGGGCTACACCTTC. Encoded protein: CASSLVWDRKGYTF.

The chain employs TRBV4-3 and TRBJ2-3; TRBD1 is a possible D gene (6 bases). The germline V gene has CDR1 LGHNA and CDR2 YSLEER. This CDR3 has 16 residues. Between the trimmed V and J ends, which lost 2 bases and 0 bases, there was a span of 12 bases. The CDR3, as DNA: TGCGCCAGCAGCCAACAGGGGTTACCCAGCACAGATACGCAGTATTTT. Translating it yields CASSQQGLPSTDTQYF.

DNA for the CDR3: TGTGCCAGCAGTTTATCTGGACTAGCGGGAAACGAGCAGTACTTC. It is translated as CASSLSGLAGNEQYF. The chain is built from TRBV28 and TRBJ2-7; the match to TRBD2 covers 12 bases. The germline gives CDR1 MDHEN, CDR2 SYDVKM. V shed 1 base and J 5 bases; nucleotides not matched to a gene: 3. The CDR3 has 15 residues.

This clone has a single count. The chain links TRBV18 to TRBJ1-5; tentatively, D is TRBD1 (6 bases). This CDR3 region has 15 residues. CDR1 and CDR2 (germline): KGHSH, LQKENI. The V end lost 1 base, the J end lost 4 bases, and 11 bases lay between the germline ends. The CDR3 DNA reads as TGTGCCAGCTCACCACGGGGGACAAGAAATCAGCCCCAGCATTTT. Translating it yields CASSPRGTRNQPQHF.

The table lists this clone with a count of one. The V and J genes are TRBV13 and TRBJ2-1, with D possibly matching TRBD2 (5 bases). The V end lost 8 bases, the J end lost 0 bases, and 14 bases lay between the germline ends. From germline, CDR1 is PRHDT and CDR2 FYEKMQ (reference sequence). CDR3 size: 15 residues. For the CDR3, the DNA is TGTGCCAGCCTTATAGCGATGAGCTCCTACAATGAGCAGTTCTTC. Translating it yields CASLIAMSSYNEQFF.

This clone was recorded once. The chain carries TRBV7-9 and TRBJ2-7; D perhaps matches TRBD1 (6 bases). CDR1 and CDR2 (germline): SEHNR, FQNEAQ (reference sequence). This CDR3 contains 14 residues. The V and J ends lost 5 bases and 3 bases respectively, with 14 bases between them. The CDR3, as DNA: TGTGCCAGCAGCCCCGACAGGCCCCACTACGAGCAGTACTTC. This translates into CASSPDRPHYEQYF.

The chain couples TRBV5-6 to TRBJ2-2; a possible D gene is TRBD1 (5 bases). Germline CDR1 is SGHDT and CDR2 is YYEEEE. V dropped 5 bases and J dropped 4 bases, with 15 bases sitting between them. The CDR3 is made up of 15 amino acids. This CDR3 is CASRLRVTTTGELFF. CDR3 nucleotides: TGTGCCAGCAGGCTCAGGGTAACGACCACCGGGGAGCTGTTTTTT.

This clone occurred a few times. The genes are TRBV7-2 and TRBJ2-7; the match to TRBD2 covers 8 bases. CDR1 and CDR2 from the germline V gene are SGHTA and FQGNSA. V lost 5 bases, J lost 2 bases, and 5 bases stayed unmatched. The CDR3 contains 14 residues. CDR3 loop: CASSPIAGPYEQYF. CDR3 DNA sequence: TGTGCCAGCAGCCCGATAGCGGGGCCCTACGAGCAGTACTTC.

The rearrangement joins TRBV7-3 to TRBJ2-1, with 7 bases aligning to TRBD2. CDR1 is SGHTA, CDR2 FQGTGA, per germline. The CDR3 is 15 amino acids. Germline trimming cut 2 bases from V and 5 bases from J; bases unmatched to any gene: 6. The DNA for the CDR3 is TGTGCCAGCAGCTTAGGGACTACCCCCGACAATGAGCAGTTCTTC. This sequence encodes CASSLGTTPDNEQFF.

This chain joins TRBV6-5 and TRBJ2-4; possible D gene TRBD1, 6 bases. There are 13 residues in the CDR3. Trimming stripped 6 bases from V and 3 bases from J, with 9 bases between. Germline CDR1 reads MNHEY; CDR2 reads SVGAGI. The CDR3 sequence is CASRQGSKNIQYF. The CDR3 nucleotides read TGTGCCAGCAGGCAGGGGAGCAAAAACATTCAGTACTTC.

J is TRBJ1-5 and V is TRBV7-8; D is uncertain. The CDR3 covers 13 residues. The germline V gene encodes CDR1 SGHVS and CDR2 FQNEAQ. Between the trimmed V and J ends, which lost 5 bases and 3 bases, there was a span of 8 bases. The CDR3 DNA reads TGTGCCAGCAGCCCAGATCTCAATCAGCCCCAGCATTTT. Its translation is CASSPDLNQPQHF.

This chain links TRBV28 with TRBJ2-7; 9 bases are shared with TRBD1. CDR1 and CDR2 (germline): MDHEN, SYDVKM. The ends lost 2 bases at V and 5 bases at J; junction bases unmatched: 4. This CDR3 is built from 14 residues. CDR3 protein: CASSLAGQGHEQYF. The CDR3 region has the DNA TGTGCCAGCAGTTTAGCGGGACAGGGTCACGAGCAGTACTTC.

The rearrangement links TRBV6-5 to TRBJ2-1; D is unresolved. The germline V gene encodes CDR1 MNHEY and CDR2 SVGAGI. V lost 4 bases to trimming and J lost 4 bases, with 17 bases between them. The length of the CDR3 is 16 residues. In nucleotides, the CDR3 is TGTGCCAGCAGTTCCCGTTTTAAGCGCACGTACAATGAGCAGTTCTTC. Its translation: CASSSRFKRTYNEQFF.

The chain combines TRBV18 with TRBJ2-7; weak D call: TRBD2 (6 bases). Germline V gene lookup returns CDR1 KGHSH and CDR2 LQKENI. V was clipped by 5 bases and J by 7 bases, with 12 bases between them. The CDR3 is 12 amino acids. CDR3: CASSDGGKEQYF. CDR3 in DNA: TGTGCCAGCTCAGATGGGGGGAAAGAGCAGTACTTC.

This clone has just a few counts. This sequence joins TRBV7-2 and TRBJ1-5; no reliable D call. This CDR3 has 13 residues. With 2 bases removed from V and 4 bases from J, the gap between germline ends came to 6 bases. CDR1 is SGHTA and CDR2 is FQGNSA in the germline V gene. CDR3: CASSLPGNQPQHF. DNA of the CDR3: TGTGCCAGCAGCTTACCGGGTAATCAGCCCCAGCATTTT.

The chain employs TRBV30 and TRBJ1-3; possible D gene TRBD1, 5 bases. Trimming pared 0 bases from V and 4 bases from J, leaving 10 bases between. CDR1 is GTSNPN and CDR2 is SVGIG in the germline V gene (reference sequence). The CDR3 totals 14 residues. For the CDR3, the DNA is TGTGCCTGGAGTGTACAGGACAAGGGAAACACCATATATTTT. Translated, it gives CAWSVQDKGNTIYF.